These 28 T cell receptor beta chains were sequenced from one sample in a study of shared clonotypes between healthy human individuals. The method was immunoSEQ multiplex PCR; TCRdb's version includes in-frame clones alone and lacks a portion of them. The sample consists of around 1.9 million clones, approximately 94% of them appearing once. It was CD45RO-negative cells, positively selected for CCR7, that made up naive CD8 cells, with terminally differentiated effector memory CD45RA+ cells excluded. Sequencing used naive CD8+ T cells from PBMCs. Source of these receptors: a man aged 18 to 35 in good health. Some clones in this sample may be carry-over from other donors' samples.

The rearrangement joins TRBV27 to TRBJ2-2, with D perhaps matching TRBD1 (5 bases). V was trimmed by 10 bases and J by 1 base, leaving 13 bases between them. Germline CDR1 reads MNHEY; CDR2 reads SMNVEV (reference sequence). The CDR3 extends over 14 amino acids. CDR3 in amino acids: CAIRLRGNTGELFF. The CDR3 region has the DNA TGTGCCATCAGGCTTAGGGGGAACACCGGGGAGCTGTTTTTT.

The rearrangement uses TRBV27 and TRBJ2-4, with 7 bases lining up with TRBD2. The germline V gene encodes CDR1 MNHEY and CDR2 SMNVEV (reference sequence). The CDR3 runs 14 residues. The V segment lost 5 bases and the J segment 5 bases; nucleotides outside the gene matches: 6. CDR3 nucleotide sequence: TGTGCCAGCAGTCGACAAGGACTAGAAAACATTCAGTACTTC. It translates to CASSRQGLENIQYF.

The chain uses TRBV29-1 and TRBJ2-7; 8 nucleotides agree with TRBD2. The germline V gene encodes CDR1 SQVTM and CDR2 ANQGSEA. This CDR3 comprises 15 residues. J lost 3 bases, V lost 6 bases, and 13 bases had no gene match. The CDR3 sequence: CSVVTTSEKIYEQYF. CDR3 nucleotide sequence: TGCAGCGTAGTTACGACTAGCGAAAAAATCTACGAGCAGTACTTC.

V gene TRBV5-6 combines with J gene TRBJ2-5, with D hard to call. V was cut by 1 base and J by 3 bases, with 7 bases left in between. The CDR3 is 13 residues long. Germline CDR1 SGHDT, CDR2 YYEEEE. In nucleotides, the CDR3 is TGTGCCAGCAGCTTGTGGCCCAAAGAGACCCAGTACTTC. Translated: CASSLWPKETQYF.

Here the CDR3 DNA reads TGTGCCAGCAGCGGACTAGCGGGGTACAATGAGCAGTTCTTC. It yields the protein CASSGLAGYNEQFF. The chain links TRBV21-1 to TRBJ2-1; the table calls TRBD2, which could not be checked here. TRBV21-1 is annotated as a pseudogene. The CDR3 sequence is 14 residues long.

Regarding this clone: Other DNA sequences in this specimen translate into the identical CDR3. The J gene is TRBJ2-6, the V gene TRBV9, with unresolved D. CDR1 and CDR2 from the germline V gene are SGDLS and YYNGEE. The germline V and J ends were trimmed by 2 bases and 0 bases, with 6 bases remaining between them. CDR3 length equals 15 residues. The CDR3 loop reads CASSVRSSGANVLTF. The CDR3 nucleotides are TGTGCCAGCAGCGTCCGGTCCTCTGGGGCCAACGTCCTGACTTTC.

Concerning this clone: An end of the junction differs from the germline gene, which may be a read error. The J gene is TRBJ1-1, the V gene TRBV7-9; no clear D gene. The CDR3 runs to 12 residues. CDR1 and CDR2 (germline): SEHNR, FQNEAQ (reference sequence). CDR3 sequence reads: CASCRLSTEAFF. For the CDR3, the DNA is TGCGCGAGCTGTCGTCTTTCCACTGAAGCTTTCTTT.

The chain links TRBV7-8 to TRBJ2-1, with a weak D call TRBD2 (6 bases). This CDR3 is built from 15 residues. V was pared by 5 bases and J by 4 bases, with 15 bases between. Germline V gene sequence: CDR1 SGHVS, CDR2 FQNEAQ. The CDR3 DNA is TGTGCCAGCAGCCCCGGGGTAGCGGCTTACAATGAGCAGTTCTTC. It codes for CASSPGVAAYNEQFF.

This chain links TRBV25-1 with TRBJ2-7, with D unclear. The CDR3 loop spans 12 amino acids. Trimming removed 6 bases from V and 3 bases from J, with 9 bases in between. Per the germline V gene, CDR1 is MGHDK and CDR2 is SYGVNS. CDR3 residues: CASSPGYYEQYF. For the CDR3, the DNA is TGTGCCAGCAGCCCAGGATACTACGAGCAGTACTTC.

The chain uses TRBV1 and TRBJ1-1. TRBV1 is reported as a pseudogene. The CDR3 contains 13 residues. CDR3 sequence reads: CTSSAGPNTEAFF. CDR3 in DNA: TGCACCAGCAGCGCGGGCCCAAACACTGAAGCTTTCTTT.

Points on this clone: Other DNA variants within this sample encode the same CDR3. The chain combines TRBV27 with TRBJ2-7; 9 bases line up with TRBD1. The CDR3 consists of 15 residues. Germline V CDR1 and CDR2: MNHEY, SMNVEV (reference sequence). V lost 2 bases and J lost 3; bases outside the gene matches: 5. The CDR3 is CASSLVGTGNYEQYF. CDR3 DNA sequence: TGTGCCAGCAGTTTAGTTGGGACAGGGAACTACGAGCAGTACTTC.

Worth noting for this clone: Other DNA sequences of this sample code for an identical CDR3. The rearrangement uses TRBV5-5 and TRBJ1-1; no definite D call. The CDR3 totals 13 residues. With 2 bases removed from V and 5 bases from J, the gap between germline ends came to 10 bases. From germline, CDR1 is SGHKS and CDR2 YYEKEE (reference sequence). The CDR3 DNA is TGTGCCAGCAGCTTAGGTGTAAATACTGAAGCTTTCTTT. This encodes CASSLGVNTEAFF.

The genes are TRBV13 and TRBJ2-1; D might be TRBD2 (7 bases). Germline V CDR1 and CDR2: PRHDT, FYEKMQ (reference sequence). V lost 7 bases to trimming and J lost 0 bases, with 16 bases between them. CDR3 size: 16 residues. CDR3 protein: CASTGGGASSYNEQFF. CDR3 bases: TGTGCCAGCACGGGGGGCGGGGCAAGCTCCTACAATGAGCAGTTCTTC.

V is TRBV28 and J is TRBJ2-1; TRBD1 matches at 10 bases. The V gene end was trimmed by 2 bases and the J gene end by 6 bases; junction bases not matched to a gene: 1. The CDR3 totals 14 residues. Germline loops: CDR1 MDHEN, CDR2 SYDVKM. CDR3 in amino acids: CASSLGDRGNEQFF. The CDR3 DNA reads TGTGCCAGCAGTTTAGGGGACAGGGGCAATGAGCAGTTCTTC.

The CDR3 coding sequence is TGTGCCAGCAGCTTCCCCCCCGGGGAGCTGTTTTTT. This codes for CASSFPPGELFF. V is TRBV7-9 and J is TRBJ2-2; D gene uncertain. V was pared by 3 bases and J by 6 bases, with 5 bases between. There are 12 residues in the CDR3. CDR1 SEHNR and CDR2 FQNEAQ come from the germline V gene (reference sequence). The entire variable domain, with the rest obtained from reference TRBV7-9 and TRBJ2-2, is as follows: DTGVSQNPRHKITKRGQNVTFRCDPISEHNRLYWYRQTLGQGPEFLTYFQNEAQLEKSRLLSDRFSAERPKGSFSTLEIQRTEQGDSAMYLCASSFPPGELFFGEGSRLTVL.

The rearrangement uses TRBV6-1 and TRBJ1-1; tentatively, D is TRBD1 (5 bases). Germline CDR1 and CDR2: MNHNS and SASEGT. V was trimmed by 6 bases and J by 0 bases, leaving 14 bases between them. The CDR3 sequence is 15 residues long. This chain's CDR3 is CASRHYGQMNTEAFF. CDR3 nucleotide sequence: TGTGCCAGCAGACATTACGGACAAATGAACACTGAAGCTTTCTTT.

This clone occurred once. The chain links TRBV9 to TRBJ1-1, with D tentatively TRBD1 (5 bases). This CDR3 comprises 12 residues. Germline loops: CDR1 SGDLS, CDR2 YYNGEE. Deletions cut 3 bases from V and 7 bases from J, with 10 bases between. The DNA for the CDR3 is TGTGCCAGCAGCGGAAGGGACGGTGAAGCTTTCTTT. This translates into CASSGRDGEAFF. The full variable domain, completed using reference TRBV9 and TRBJ1-1, is DSGVTQTPKHLITATGQRVTLRCSPRSGDLSVYWYQQSLDQGLQFLIQYYNGEERAKGNILERFSAQQFPDLHSELNLSSLELGDSALYFCASSGRDGEAFFGQGTRLTVV.

V is TRBV5-4 and J is TRBJ1-2, with D tentatively TRBD1 (5 bases). Germline values: CDR1 SGHNT, CDR2 YYREEE (reference sequence). The CDR3 has 10 amino acids. V lost 6 bases and J 13 bases, leaving 13 bases between the germline ends. The CDR3 bases are TGTGCCAGCAAAGACAGCTCACGCACCTTC. Translation gives CASKDSSRTF.

There are a few counts of this clone. The rearrangement uses TRBV6-5 and TRBJ1-3, with no clear D. Germline assignment: CDR1 MNHEY and CDR2 SVGAGI. This CDR3 region has 15 residues. The V gene lost 4 bases and the J gene lost 2 bases, with 12 bases spanning the gap. The CDR3: CASSSTIGAGNTIYF. The CDR3 nucleotides read TGTGCCAGCAGTTCCACCATTGGCGCTGGAAACACCATATATTTT.

This clone was picked up one time. The chain employs TRBV5-5 and TRBJ1-3; D remains unclear. The CDR3 runs 14 residues. V shed 7 bases and J shed 3 bases, with 14 bases lying between them. CDR1 is SGHKS, CDR2 YYEKEE, per germline (reference sequence). In nucleotides, the CDR3 is TGTGCCAGCCTCGACCCCATGAATGGAAACACCATATATTTT. Protein product: CASLDPMNGNTIYF.

As DNA, the CDR3 is TGTGCCAGCAGCTTGGAACCCCGACCTATAGATGGCTACACCTTC. As protein: CASSLEPRPIDGYTF. This chain uses TRBV7-9 with TRBJ1-2; D gene uncertain. CDR3 length equals 15 residues. The V end was cut by 3 bases, the J end by 6 bases, with 17 bases between. Germline V gene sequence: CDR1 SEHNR, CDR2 FQNEAQ (reference sequence).

V usage is TRBV27 and J usage is TRBJ2-7; perhaps TRBD1 as D (6 bases). This CDR3 comprises 12 residues. Between the trimmed V and J ends, which lost 10 bases and 6 bases, there was a span of 16 bases. Germline V CDR1 and CDR2: MNHEY, SMNVEV (reference sequence). The CDR3 loop reads CATRTALSEQYF. CDR3 in DNA: TGTGCCACCAGGACAGCTCTTTCCGAGCAGTACTTC.

The chain links TRBV9 to TRBJ2-7; 10 positions agree with TRBD2. After removal of 3 bases from V and 5 bases from J, the junction contained 11 bases not matched to a gene. From germline, CDR1 is SGDLS and CDR2 YYNGEE. This CDR3 region has 16 residues. The CDR3 protein is CASSAGLAAIGDEQYF. CDR3 DNA: TGTGCCAGCAGCGCAGGACTAGCGGCAATCGGGGACGAGCAGTACTTC.

The chain links TRBV4-1 to TRBJ2-3; maybe TRBD1 (6 bases). This CDR3 region has 17 residues. In germline, CDR1 is MGHRA, CDR2 YSYEKL. V lost 0 bases and J 5 bases, leaving 18 bases between the germline ends. The CDR3 coding sequence is TGCGCCAGCAGCCAAGATTTCCCCGGGACACTATTAGATACGCAGTATTTT. The encoded protein is CASSQDFPGTLLDTQYF.

The chain joins TRBV27 to TRBJ2-7; TRBD2 matches 8 bases. V was pared by 7 bases and J by 0 bases, with 8 bases of the junction left unmatched. The CDR3 consists of 15 residues. Germline V lookup: CDR1 MNHEY, CDR2 SMNVEV (reference sequence). In DNA, the CDR3 is TGTGCCAGCAACCGGGTCGGGGGGGACTCCTACGAGCAGTACTTC. This translates into CASNRVGGDSYEQYF.

The chain links TRBV11-3 to TRBJ2-2; D is undetermined. The CDR3 is made up of 14 amino acids. V was shortened by 4 bases and J by 4 bases, with 10 bases between the two germline ends. Germline CDR1 reads SGHNT; CDR2 reads YENEEA. The DNA of the CDR3 is TGTGCCAGCAGCTCGACCCGTGTCACCGGGGAGCTGTTTTTT. Translating gives CASSSTRVTGELFF.

Note on this clone: Other nucleotide sequences from this sample produce the same CDR3. V is TRBV27 and J is TRBJ2-3; the D is unclear. Germline CDR1 MNHEY, CDR2 SMNVEV (reference sequence). CDR3 size: 13 residues. Deletions cut 5 bases from V and 0 bases from J, with 6 bases between. The CDR3 is CASSPLSTDTQYF. The CDR3 region has the DNA TGTGCCAGCAGTCCCCTAAGCACAGATACGCAGTATTTT.

This chain links TRBV7-9 with TRBJ2-1; the match to TRBD2 covers 10 bases. CDR3 length: 18 amino acids. Germline CDR1 SEHNR, CDR2 FQNEAQ (reference sequence). Losses at the gene ends were 5 bases for V and 3 bases for J; bases not matched to a gene: 13. CDR3 coding DNA: TGTGCCAGCAGCCCTAGGGGCTCTAGCGGGAGTCTCTACAATGAGCAGTTCTTC. Amino acid sequence: CASSPRGSSGSLYNEQFF.